The next 21 T cell receptor beta chains were all read from a single sample in a study of shared clonotypes between healthy human individuals. Some clones are missing from TCRdb's copy, which holds only in-frame ones; the method was immunoSEQ multiplex PCR. The sample holds approximately 2.4 million clones; more than 90% are singletons and the top ten take 0.13%. The sample comprised naive CD4+ T cells sorted from blood. The subset is: CD45RA+ positively selected. These receptors were taken from a man younger than 30 in good health.

The chain recombines TRBV6-5 with TRBJ1-1; D is possibly TRBD1 (5 bases). Germline V gene sequence: CDR1 MNHEY, CDR2 SVGAGI. The germline V and J ends were trimmed by 2 bases and 10 bases, with 17 bases remaining between them. The CDR3 totals 14 residues. The CDR3 coding sequence is TGTGCCAGCAGTTACGGGGCAGGGTATAAGACAGCTTTCTTT. It specifies CASSYGAGYKTAFF.

The gene calls are TRBV5-5 and TRBJ2-7; 7 bases agree with TRBD1. The CDR3 is 16 amino acids. V lost 1 base and J lost 1; bases outside the gene matches: 8. Looked up from germline, CDR1 is SGHKS and CDR2 is YYEKEE (reference sequence). The CDR3 is CASSLPKGASSYEQYF. DNA for the CDR3: TGTGCCAGCAGCTTGCCTAAGGGGGCATCGTCCTACGAGCAGTACTTC.

The rearrangement joins TRBV5-1 to TRBJ2-7; perhaps TRBD2 as D (5 bases). The ends were cut back, 4 bases at V and 1 base at J, with 21 bases in the middle. The CDR3 has 17 residues. From germline, CDR1 is SGHRS and CDR2 YFSETQ. The CDR3 spells CASSPTSGSGFSYEQYF. The CDR3 DNA reads as TGCGCCAGCAGCCCTACCTCGGGGAGCGGTTTTTCCTACGAGCAGTACTTC.

In this sample, this clone turned up once. J is TRBJ2-1 and V is TRBV18, with 12 bases aligning to TRBD2. Germline CDR1 reads KGHSH; CDR2 reads LQKENI. The CDR3 loop spans 18 amino acids. The V gene end was trimmed by 2 bases and the J gene end by 4 bases; junction bases not matched to a gene: 9. The DNA for the CDR3 is TGTGCCAGCTCACCAGAACTACTAGCGGGGGGATTTTACAATGAGCAGTTCTTC. It codes for CASSPELLAGGFYNEQFF.

The chain couples TRBV5-4 to TRBJ2-1; the match to TRBD2 covers 11 bases. Trimming cost V 4 bases and J 8 bases; bases outside gene matches: 8. There are 15 residues in the CDR3. CDR1 is SGHNT and CDR2 is YYREEE in the germline V gene (reference sequence). The chain's CDR3 is CASSRTSGSPHEQFF. CDR3 nucleotides: TGTGCCAGCAGCCGCACTAGCGGGAGCCCCCATGAGCAGTTCTTC.

This sequence joins TRBV30 and TRBJ1-1; TRBD1 might be the D (6 bases). The length of the CDR3 is 11 residues. Germline loops: CDR1 GTSNPN, CDR2 SVGIG (reference sequence). The V gene lost 8 bases and the J gene lost 4 bases, with 11 bases spanning the gap. The CDR3 DNA reads TGTGCCACAGGGAAGGCCACTGAAGCTTTCTTT. It is translated as CATGKATEAFF. The complete variable domain, with remaining parts taken from reference TRBV30 and TRBJ1-1, reads SQTIHQWPATLVQPVGSPLSLECTVEGTSNPNLYWYRQAAGRGLQLLFYSVGIGQISSEVPQNLSASRPQDRQFILSSKKLLLSDSGFYLCATGKATEAFFGQGTRLTVV.

V usage is TRBV28 and J usage is TRBJ2-7, with 14 bases lining up with TRBD2. CDR1 and CDR2 (germline): MDHEN, SYDVKM. Trimming removed 2 bases from V and 11 bases from J; junction bases left unmatched: 2. This CDR3 has 13 amino acids. CDR3: CASSLGTSGSKYF. Written as DNA, the CDR3 is TGTGCCAGCAGTTTAGGGACTAGCGGGAGTAAGTACTTC.

This chain joins TRBV28 and TRBJ1-2; D is possibly TRBD1 (5 bases). The germline V and J ends were trimmed by 5 bases and 4 bases, with 17 bases remaining between them. Germline values: CDR1 MDHEN, CDR2 SYDVKM. This CDR3 contains 15 residues. Here the CDR3 reads CASSPPKGRPYGYTF. The CDR3 DNA reads TGTGCCAGCAGTCCGCCGAAGGGGAGGCCCTATGGCTACACCTTC.

Only one count was recorded for this clone. The sample carries other DNA sequences with the same CDR3. The chain couples TRBV30 to TRBJ2-1, with D perhaps TRBD1 (5 bases). This CDR3 has 12 residues. V shed 1 base and J shed 6 bases, with 7 bases lying between them. Germline V CDR1 and CDR2: GTSNPN, SVGIG (reference sequence). In DNA, the CDR3 is TGTGCCTGGAGTGCAGGGTCCAATGAGCAGTTCTTC. It specifies CAWSAGSNEQFF.

The chain recombines TRBV19 with TRBJ1-2; TRBD1 might be the D (6 bases). This CDR3 has 14 amino acids. The V gene lost 5 bases and the J gene lost 4 bases, with 14 bases spanning the gap. Germline-derived CDR1 and CDR2 are LNHDA and SQIVND (reference sequence). The CDR3 nucleotides are TGTGCCAGTAGTCTCCAGGGGCCCGGCTATGGCTACACCTTC. Translated: CASSLQGPGYGYTF.

This clone was seen a single time. The V call is TRBV29-1, the J call TRBJ1-1, with 8 bases lining up with TRBD1. CDR1 SQVTM and CDR2 ANQGSEA come from the germline V gene. The trim removed 3 bases at V and 6 bases at J, leaving 6 bases unmatched. There are 13 residues in the CDR3. The chain's CDR3 is CSVEGRTGSEAFF. CDR3 nucleotides: TGCAGCGTTGAGGGGCGGACAGGGTCTGAAGCTTTCTTT.

The CDR3 here is CASSSGTGGLYEQYF. Written as DNA, the CDR3 is TGTGCCAGCAGCTCCGGGACAGGGGGCCTCTACGAGCAGTACTTC. This sequence joins TRBV5-5 and TRBJ2-7; 12 bases fit TRBD1. The CDR3 contains 15 residues. Germline values: CDR1 SGHKS, CDR2 YYEKEE (reference sequence). After removal of 3 bases from V and 3 bases from J, the junction contained 4 bases not matched to a gene.

J is TRBJ2-7 and V is TRBV6-5, with TRBD2 matching 8 bases. The germline CDR1 and CDR2 sequences are MNHEY and SVGAGI. V lost 5 bases, J lost 0 bases, and 6 bases stayed unmatched. The CDR3 length is 15 residues. CDR3 coding DNA: TGTGCCAGCAGTAAACTAGCGGATAGCTCCTACGAGCAGTACTTC. This gives the protein CASSKLADSSYEQYF.

This chain links TRBV5-6 with TRBJ1-4, with D hard to call. This CDR3 is built from 13 residues. CDR1 is SGHDT and CDR2 is YYEEEE in the germline V gene. The V end lost 4 bases, the J end lost 7 bases, and 11 bases lay between the germline ends. CDR3 DNA: TGTGCCAGCAGCCGAGGAATGGTTGAAAAACTGTTTTTT. Protein: CASSRGMVEKLFF.

This chain links TRBV4-1 with TRBJ1-4; D is ambiguous. Germline V gene lookup returns CDR1 MGHRA and CDR2 YSYEKL. There are 13 residues in the CDR3. Trimming left V 2 bases short and J 6 bases short, with 7 bases between. CDR3 residues: CASSQNPYEKLFF. CDR3 bases: TGCGCCAGCAGCCAAAATCCCTATGAAAAACTGTTTTTT.

The chain links TRBV28 to TRBJ1-3; TRBD1 is a possible D gene (5 bases). The CDR3 covers 14 residues. Germline CDR1 is MDHEN and CDR2 is SYDVKM. Trimming cost V 2 bases and J 4 bases, with 9 bases left between them. The CDR3 DNA sequence: TGTGCCAGCAGTTTACGTGGGACCGGAAACACCATATATTTT. Translation: CASSLRGTGNTIYF. The full variable domain, its missing parts supplied by reference TRBV28 and TRBJ1-3, is DVKVTQSSRYLVKRTGEKVFLECVQDMDHENMFWYRQDPGLGLRLIYFSYDVKMKEKGDIPEGYSVSREKKERFSLILESASTNQTSMYLCASSLRGTGNTIYFGEGSWLTVV.

The J gene is TRBJ2-7, the V gene TRBV10-3; tentatively, D is TRBD2 (7 bases). V shed 0 bases and J shed 4 bases, with 13 bases lying between them. The CDR3 consists of 15 residues. In germline, CDR1 is ENHRY, CDR2 SYGVKD. CDR3 coding DNA: TGTGCCATCAGTGAGTCAAGAGGGGGGGATTACGAGCAGTACTTC. Its protein product is CAISESRGGDYEQYF.

The chain uses TRBV7-9 and TRBJ1-1; 7 bases line up with TRBD1. With V trimmed by 3 bases and J by 3 bases, 10 bases remained unmatched. From germline, CDR1 is SEHNR and CDR2 FQNEAQ (reference sequence). The CDR3 is 16 amino acids. CDR3 sequence: CASSFVLRTGDTEAFF. The CDR3 DNA follows: TGTGCCAGCAGCTTTGTCTTGCGAACAGGGGACACTGAAGCTTTCTTT.

V and J are TRBV2 and TRBJ2-7; weak D call: TRBD1 (6 bases). CDR1 and CDR2 (germline): SNHLY, FYNNEI. This CDR3 is 18 amino acids long. Trimming removed 1 base from V and 0 bases from J, with 19 bases in between. CDR3 DNA: TGTGCCAGCAGTGAAGGCCCGGCTGGGGGCCCCTTCTCCTACGAGCAGTACTTC. Translating gives CASSEGPAGGPFSYEQYF.

In the case of this clone: Other DNA sequences within the sample encode an identical CDR3. The rearrangement uses TRBV5-1 and TRBJ2-2; D is possibly TRBD1 (5 bases). Germline V gene sequence: CDR1 SGHRS, CDR2 YFSETQ. The V end was cut by 0 bases, the J end by 6 bases, with 9 bases between. This CDR3 has 14 residues. The CDR3 region is CASSLVPGPGELFF. The CDR3 coding sequence is TGCGCCAGCAGCTTGGTCCCAGGGCCCGGGGAGCTGTTTTTT.

This sequence joins TRBV27 and TRBJ2-2, with D perhaps matching TRBD1 (5 bases). The V gene's germline CDR1 is MNHEY and CDR2 SMNVEV (reference sequence). The CDR3 has 17 amino acids. Trimming left V 3 bases short and J 2 bases short, with 16 bases between. The DNA of the CDR3 is TGTGCCAGCAGTTTCCAGGGCTGGTACGATAACACCGGGGAGCTGTTTTTT. Amino acid sequence: CASSFQGWYDNTGELFF.